This T cell receptor (beta chain) appears in the sequencing data of a study of T cells after yellow fever vaccination. Study-level background: SMART-Seq v4 Ultra Low Input served to prepare low-cell-number fractions. Study findings and constraints: CD4 and CD8 compartments shared a small share of clonotypes, likely from convergent recombination. Post-booster reappearance was seen for most primary-vaccination clones (about 96% CD4, roughly 86% CD8).

Turning to this clonotype: Its antigen is unidentified.

Each CDR3 protein is one row after TCRdb ran MiXCR on the 5' RACE reads. The sample includes approximately 300,000 distinct CDR3 sequences, around 10% of them seen just once. This receptor was taken from a man aged 18 to 29 who received the YFV17D yellow fever vaccine. The specimen comprised CD4+ T cells sorted from PBMCs, sampled 45 days after the yellow fever booster vaccination.

CDR3 nucleotides: TGTGCCAGCACGAACTCCTATAATTCACCCCTCCACTTT. Its translation: CASTNSYNSPLHF. The chain links TRBV6-2 or TRBV6-3 to TRBJ1-6; D remains unclear. This CDR3 contains 13 residues. Germline V gene lookup returns CDR1 MNHEY and CDR2 SVGEGT. Trimming cost V 7 bases and J 0 bases, with 4 bases left between them.